This TCR beta chain derives from a study of blood T cell repertoires in COVID-19. Germline V CDR1 and CDR2: SGHVS, FNYEAQ. The CDR3 runs to 18 residues. Trimming cost V 1 base and J 0 bases, with 18 bases left between them. Here immunoSEQ multiplex PCR was the method, and the copy in TCRdb shows in-frame clones only, minus some. This table has about 150,000 clones, around 85% appearing once. The gene calls are TRBV7-6 and TRBJ1-1; TRBD1 might be the D (6 bases). This clonotype was sampled from a man aged 60 to 75 with COVID-19, enrolled during active disease. The sample was peripheral blood. CDR3 sequence reads: CASSLVMGGAPLNTEAFF. The CDR3 DNA follows: TGTGCCAGCAGCTTAGTTATGGGGGGGGCACCCCTGAACACTGAAGCTTTCTTT.